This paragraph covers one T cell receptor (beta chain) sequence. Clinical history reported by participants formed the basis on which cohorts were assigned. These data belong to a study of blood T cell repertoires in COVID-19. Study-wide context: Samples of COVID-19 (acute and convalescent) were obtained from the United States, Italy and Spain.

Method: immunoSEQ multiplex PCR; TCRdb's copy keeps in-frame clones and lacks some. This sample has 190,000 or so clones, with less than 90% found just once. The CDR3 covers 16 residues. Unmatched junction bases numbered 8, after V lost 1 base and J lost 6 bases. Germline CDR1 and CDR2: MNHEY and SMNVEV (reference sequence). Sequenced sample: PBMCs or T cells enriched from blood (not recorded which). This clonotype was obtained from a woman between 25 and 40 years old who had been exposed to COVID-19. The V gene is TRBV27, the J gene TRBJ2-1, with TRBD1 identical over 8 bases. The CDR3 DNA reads TGTGCCAGCAGTTTATGGACAGGGCCCGTCCTCAATGAGCAGTTCTTC. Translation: CASSLWTGPVLNEQFF.